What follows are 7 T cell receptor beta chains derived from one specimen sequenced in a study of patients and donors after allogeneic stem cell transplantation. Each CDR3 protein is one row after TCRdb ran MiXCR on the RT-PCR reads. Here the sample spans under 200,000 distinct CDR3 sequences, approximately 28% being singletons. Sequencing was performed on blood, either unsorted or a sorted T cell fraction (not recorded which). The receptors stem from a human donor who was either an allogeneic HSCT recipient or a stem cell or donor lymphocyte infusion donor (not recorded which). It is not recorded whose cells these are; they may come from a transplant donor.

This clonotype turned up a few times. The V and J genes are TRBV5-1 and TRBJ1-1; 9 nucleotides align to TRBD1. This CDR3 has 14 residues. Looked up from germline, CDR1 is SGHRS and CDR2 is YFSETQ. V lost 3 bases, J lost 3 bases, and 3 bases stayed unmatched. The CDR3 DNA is TGCGCCAGCAGCTACAGGGGGCGGTACACTGAAGCTTTCTTT. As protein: CASSYRGRYTEAFF.

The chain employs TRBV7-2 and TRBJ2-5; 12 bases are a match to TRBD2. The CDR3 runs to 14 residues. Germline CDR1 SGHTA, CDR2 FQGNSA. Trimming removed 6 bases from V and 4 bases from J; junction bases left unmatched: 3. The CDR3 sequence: CASSKTSGRETQYF. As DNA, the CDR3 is TGTGCCAGCAGTAAGACTAGCGGGAGAGAGACCCAGTACTTC.

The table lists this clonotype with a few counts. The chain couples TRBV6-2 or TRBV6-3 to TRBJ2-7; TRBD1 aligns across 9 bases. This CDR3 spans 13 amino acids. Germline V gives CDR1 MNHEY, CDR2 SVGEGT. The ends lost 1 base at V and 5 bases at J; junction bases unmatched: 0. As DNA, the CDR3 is TGTGCCAGCAGTTACTGGGACAGGGACGAGCAGTACTTC. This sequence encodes CASSYWDRDEQYF.

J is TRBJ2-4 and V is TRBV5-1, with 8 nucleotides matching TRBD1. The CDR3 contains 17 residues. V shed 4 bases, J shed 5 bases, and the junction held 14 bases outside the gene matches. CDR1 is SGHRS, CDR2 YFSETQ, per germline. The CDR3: CASSTDAATGVQNIQYF. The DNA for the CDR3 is TGCGCCAGCAGCACGGACGCCGCGACAGGGGTCCAAAACATTCAGTACTTC.

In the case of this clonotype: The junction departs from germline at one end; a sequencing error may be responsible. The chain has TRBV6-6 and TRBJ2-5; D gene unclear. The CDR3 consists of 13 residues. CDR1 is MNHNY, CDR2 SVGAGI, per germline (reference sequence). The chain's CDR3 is CASSYNRQEPQYF. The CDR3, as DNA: TGTGCCAGCAGTTACAACCGCCAAGAGCCCCAGTACTTC.

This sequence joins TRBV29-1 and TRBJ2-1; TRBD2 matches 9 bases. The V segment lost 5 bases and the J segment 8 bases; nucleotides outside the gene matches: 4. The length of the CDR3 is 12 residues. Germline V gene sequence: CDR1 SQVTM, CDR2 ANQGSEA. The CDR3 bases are TGCAGCGTTCTGACTAGCGGAGATGAGCAGTTCTTC. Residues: CSVLTSGDEQFF.

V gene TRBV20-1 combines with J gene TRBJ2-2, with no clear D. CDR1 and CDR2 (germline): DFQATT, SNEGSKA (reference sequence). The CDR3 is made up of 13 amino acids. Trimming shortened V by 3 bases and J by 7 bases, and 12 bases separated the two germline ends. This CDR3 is CSAREQPGGELFF. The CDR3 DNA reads TGCAGTGCTAGGGAGCAGCCGGGCGGGGAGCTGTTTTTT.